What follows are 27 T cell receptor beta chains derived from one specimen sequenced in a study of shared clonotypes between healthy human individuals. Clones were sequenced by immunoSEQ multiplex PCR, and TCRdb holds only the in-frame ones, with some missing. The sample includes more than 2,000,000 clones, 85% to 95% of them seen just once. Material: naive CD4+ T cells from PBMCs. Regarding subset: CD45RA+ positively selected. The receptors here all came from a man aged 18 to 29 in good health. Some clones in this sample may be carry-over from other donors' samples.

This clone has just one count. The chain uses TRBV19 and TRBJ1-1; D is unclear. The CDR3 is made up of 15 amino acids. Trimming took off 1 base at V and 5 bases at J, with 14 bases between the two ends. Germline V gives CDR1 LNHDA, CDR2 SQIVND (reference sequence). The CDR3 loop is CASSIGGRRWTEAFF. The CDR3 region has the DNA TGTGCCAGTAGTATAGGTGGCAGGCGGTGGACTGAAGCTTTCTTT.

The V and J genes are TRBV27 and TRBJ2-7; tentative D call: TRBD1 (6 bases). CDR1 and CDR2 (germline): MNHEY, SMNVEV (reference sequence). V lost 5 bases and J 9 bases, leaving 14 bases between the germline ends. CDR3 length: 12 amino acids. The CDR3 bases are TGTGCCAGCAGTGCCCGACAGGATACGCAGTACTTC. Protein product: CASSARQDTQYF.

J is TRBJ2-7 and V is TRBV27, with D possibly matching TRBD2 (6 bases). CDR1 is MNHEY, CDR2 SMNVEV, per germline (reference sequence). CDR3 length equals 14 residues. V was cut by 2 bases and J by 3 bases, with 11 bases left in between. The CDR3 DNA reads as TGTGCCAGCAGTTTAGGTAGCGGAAACTACGAGCAGTACTTC. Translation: CASSLGSGNYEQYF.

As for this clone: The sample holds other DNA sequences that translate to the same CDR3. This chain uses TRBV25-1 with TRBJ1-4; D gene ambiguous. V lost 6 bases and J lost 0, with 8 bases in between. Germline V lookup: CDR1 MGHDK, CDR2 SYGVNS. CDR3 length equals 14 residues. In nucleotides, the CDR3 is TGTGCCAGCAGCCAAGGAGCAACTAATGAAAAACTGTTTTTT. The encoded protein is CASSQGATNEKLFF.

CDR3 loop: CASSQGGTSNHNEQFF. The CDR3 region has the DNA TGCGCCAGCAGCCAAGGTGGGACTAGCAACCACAATGAGCAGTTCTTC. This rearrangement joins TRBV4-3 to TRBJ2-1; 9 bases line up with TRBD2. The germline CDR1 and CDR2 sequences are LGHNA and YSLEER. Unmatched junction bases numbered 6, after V lost 1 base and J lost 5 bases. This CDR3 is built from 16 residues.

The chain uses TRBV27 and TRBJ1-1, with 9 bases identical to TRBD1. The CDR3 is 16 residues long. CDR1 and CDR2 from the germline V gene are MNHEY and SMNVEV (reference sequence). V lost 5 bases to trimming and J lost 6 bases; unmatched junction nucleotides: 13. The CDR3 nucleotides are TGTGCCAGCAGTAAGCAACCGGGACAGGGAGGCGCTGAAGCTTTCTTT. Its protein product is CASSKQPGQGGAEAFF.

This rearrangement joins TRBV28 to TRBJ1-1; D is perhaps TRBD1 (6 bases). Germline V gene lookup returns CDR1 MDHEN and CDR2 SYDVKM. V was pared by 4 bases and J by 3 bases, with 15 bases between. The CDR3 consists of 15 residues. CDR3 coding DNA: TGTGCCAGCAGTTGGGGACGGGGGCGCGACACTGAAGCTTTCTTT. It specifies CASSWGRGRDTEAFF.

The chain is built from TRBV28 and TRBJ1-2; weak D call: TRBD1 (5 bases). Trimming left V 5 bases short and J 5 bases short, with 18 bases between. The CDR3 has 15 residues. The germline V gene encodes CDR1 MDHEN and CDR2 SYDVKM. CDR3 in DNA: TGTGCCAGCAGTCGGCCCCGGGACGGATCATATGGCTACACCTTC. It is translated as CASSRPRDGSYGYTF.

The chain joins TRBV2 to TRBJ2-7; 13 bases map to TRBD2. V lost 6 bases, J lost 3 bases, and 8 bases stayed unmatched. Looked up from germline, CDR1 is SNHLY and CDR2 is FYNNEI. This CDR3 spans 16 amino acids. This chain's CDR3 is CASRVGLAGVVYEQYF. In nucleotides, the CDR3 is TGTGCCAGCAGGGTCGGACTAGCGGGAGTGGTCTACGAGCAGTACTTC.

Here the CDR3 reads CASSSGRGAKNIQYF. The CDR3 DNA reads TGTGCCAGCAGTTCGGGCAGGGGAGCCAAAAACATTCAGTACTTC. The rearrangement joins TRBV28 to TRBJ2-4; tentatively, D is TRBD1 (6 bases). Looked up from germline, CDR1 is MDHEN and CDR2 is SYDVKM. Trimming cost V 4 bases and J 0 bases, with 10 bases left between them. This CDR3 comprises 15 residues.

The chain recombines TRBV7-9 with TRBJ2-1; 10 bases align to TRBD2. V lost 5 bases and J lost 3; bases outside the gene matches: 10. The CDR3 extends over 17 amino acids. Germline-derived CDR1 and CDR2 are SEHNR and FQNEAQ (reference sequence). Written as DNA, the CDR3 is TGTGCCAGCAGCCACGGGCCTAGCGGGAGAATCTACAATGAGCAGTTCTTC. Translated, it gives CASSHGPSGRIYNEQFF. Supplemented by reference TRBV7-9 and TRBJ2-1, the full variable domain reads DTGVSQNPRHKITKRGQNVTFRCDPISEHNRLYWYRQTLGQGPEFLTYFQNEAQLEKSRLLSDRFSAERPKGSFSTLEIQRTEQGDSAMYLCASSHGPSGRIYNEQFFGPGTRLTVL.

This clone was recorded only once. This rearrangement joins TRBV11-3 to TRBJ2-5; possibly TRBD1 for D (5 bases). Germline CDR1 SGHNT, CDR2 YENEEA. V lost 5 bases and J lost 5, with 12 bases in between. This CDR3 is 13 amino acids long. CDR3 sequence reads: CASSLRTRETQYF. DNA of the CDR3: TGTGCCAGCAGCCTACGGACACGGGAGACCCAGTACTTC.

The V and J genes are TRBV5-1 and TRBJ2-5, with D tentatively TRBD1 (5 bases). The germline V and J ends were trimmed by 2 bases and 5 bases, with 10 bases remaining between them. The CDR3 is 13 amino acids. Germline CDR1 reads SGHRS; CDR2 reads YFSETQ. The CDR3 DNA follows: TGCGCCAGCAGCTTTCAGGGTTTGGAGACCCAGTACTTC. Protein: CASSFQGLETQYF. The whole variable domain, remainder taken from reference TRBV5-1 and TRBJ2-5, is KAGVTQTPRYLIKTRGQQVTLSCSPISGHRSVSWYQQTPGQGLQFLFEYFSETQRNKGNFPGRFSGRQFSNSRSEMNVSTLELGDSALYLCASSFQGLETQYFGPGTRLLVL.

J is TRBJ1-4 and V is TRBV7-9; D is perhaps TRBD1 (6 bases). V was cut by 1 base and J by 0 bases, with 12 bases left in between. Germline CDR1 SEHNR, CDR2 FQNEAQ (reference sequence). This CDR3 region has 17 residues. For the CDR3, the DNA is TGTGCCAGCAGCTTAGTCGGCAGGGGTACAACTAATGAAAAACTGTTTTTT. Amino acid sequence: CASSLVGRGTTNEKLFF.

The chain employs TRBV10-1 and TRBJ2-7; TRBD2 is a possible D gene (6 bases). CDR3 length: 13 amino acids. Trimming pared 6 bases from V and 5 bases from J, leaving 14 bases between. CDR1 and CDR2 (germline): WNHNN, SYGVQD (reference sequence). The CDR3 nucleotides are TGCGCCAGCAGCCTGGGGGGATCTGACGAGCAGTACTTC. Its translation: CASSLGGSDEQYF.

The CDR3: CASSFETSGGSYNEQFF. CDR3 DNA sequence: TGTGCCAGCAGCTTCGAGACTAGCGGCGGGTCCTACAATGAGCAGTTCTTC. The rearrangement joins TRBV7-9 to TRBJ2-1; 9 nucleotides match TRBD2. Germline assignment: CDR1 SEHNR and CDR2 FQNEAQ (reference sequence). This CDR3 region has 17 residues. V dropped 3 bases and J dropped 1; count of bases not matched to a gene: 7.

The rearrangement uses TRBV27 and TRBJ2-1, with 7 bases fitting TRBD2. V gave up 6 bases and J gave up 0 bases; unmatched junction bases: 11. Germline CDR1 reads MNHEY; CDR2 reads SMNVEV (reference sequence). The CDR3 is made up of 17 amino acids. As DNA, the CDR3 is TGTGCCAGCAGCCCCGATAGAGCGGGACGCTCCTACAATGAGCAGTTCTTC. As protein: CASSPDRAGRSYNEQFF.

The CDR3 is CATSRDLQGANEQFF. In DNA, the CDR3 is TGTGCCACCAGCAGAGATCTCCAGGGGGCAAATGAGCAGTTCTTC. The chain is built from TRBV15 and TRBJ2-1; 8 bases match TRBD1. V trimming: 0 bases; J trimming: 7 bases; junction bases outside the gene matches: 5. Germline values: CDR1 LNHNV, CDR2 YYDKDF (reference sequence). There are 15 residues in the CDR3.

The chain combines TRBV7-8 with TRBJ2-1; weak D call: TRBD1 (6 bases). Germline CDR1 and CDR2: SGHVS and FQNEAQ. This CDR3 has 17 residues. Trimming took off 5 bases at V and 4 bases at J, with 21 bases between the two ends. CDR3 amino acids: CASSPLYPRDTYNEQFF. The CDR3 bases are TGTGCCAGCAGCCCACTCTACCCCCGGGACACATACAATGAGCAGTTCTTC.

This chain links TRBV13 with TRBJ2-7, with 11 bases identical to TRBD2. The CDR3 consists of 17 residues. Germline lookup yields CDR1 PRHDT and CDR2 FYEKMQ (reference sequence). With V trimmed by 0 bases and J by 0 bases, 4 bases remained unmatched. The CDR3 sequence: CASSLGGGLADSYEQYF. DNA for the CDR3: TGTGCCAGCAGCTTAGGTGGGGGACTAGCGGACTCCTACGAGCAGTACTTC.

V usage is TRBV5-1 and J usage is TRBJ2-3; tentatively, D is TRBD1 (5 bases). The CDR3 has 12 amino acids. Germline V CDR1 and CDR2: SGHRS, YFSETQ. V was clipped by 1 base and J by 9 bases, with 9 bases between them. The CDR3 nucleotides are TGCGCCAGCAGCTTGACTTGGGGCACGCAGTATTTT. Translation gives CASSLTWGTQYF. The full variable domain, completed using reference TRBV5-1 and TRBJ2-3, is KAGVTQTPRYLIKTRGQQVTLSCSPISGHRSVSWYQQTPGQGLQFLFEYFSETQRNKGNFPGRFSGRQFSNSRSEMNVSTLELGDSALYLCASSLTWGTQYFGPGTRLTVL.

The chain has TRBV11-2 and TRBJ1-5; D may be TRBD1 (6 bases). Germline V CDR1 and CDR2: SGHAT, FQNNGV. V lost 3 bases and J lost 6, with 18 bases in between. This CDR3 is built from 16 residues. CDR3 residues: CASSFPNREVCQPQHF. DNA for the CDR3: TGTGCCAGCAGCTTCCCCAACAGGGAAGTGTGTCAGCCCCAGCATTTT. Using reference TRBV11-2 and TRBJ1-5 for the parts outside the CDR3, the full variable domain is EAGVAQSPRYKIIEKRQSVAFWCNPISGHATLYWYQQILGQGPKLLIQFQNNGVVDDSQLPKDRFSAERLKGVDSTLKIQPAKLEDSAVYLCASSFPNREVCQPQHFGDGTRLSIL.

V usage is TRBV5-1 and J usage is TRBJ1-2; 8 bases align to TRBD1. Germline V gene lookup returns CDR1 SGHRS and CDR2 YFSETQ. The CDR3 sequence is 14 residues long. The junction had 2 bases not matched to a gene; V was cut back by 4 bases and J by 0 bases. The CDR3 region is CASSMDRANYGYTF. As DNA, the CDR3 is TGCGCCAGCAGCATGGACAGGGCTAACTATGGCTACACCTTC.

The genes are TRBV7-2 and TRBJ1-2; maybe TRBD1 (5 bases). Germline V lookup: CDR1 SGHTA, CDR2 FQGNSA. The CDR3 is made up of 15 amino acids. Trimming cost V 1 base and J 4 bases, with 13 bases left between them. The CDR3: CASSLESTQGYGYTF. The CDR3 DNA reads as TGTGCCAGCAGCTTAGAATCTACCCAGGGCTATGGCTACACCTTC.

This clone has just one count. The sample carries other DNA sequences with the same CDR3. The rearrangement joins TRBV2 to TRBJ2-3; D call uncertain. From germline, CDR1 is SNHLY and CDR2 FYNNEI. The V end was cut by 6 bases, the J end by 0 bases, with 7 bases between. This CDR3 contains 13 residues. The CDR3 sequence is CASRGGSTDTQYF. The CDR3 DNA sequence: TGTGCCAGCAGGGGCGGTAGCACAGATACGCAGTATTTT.

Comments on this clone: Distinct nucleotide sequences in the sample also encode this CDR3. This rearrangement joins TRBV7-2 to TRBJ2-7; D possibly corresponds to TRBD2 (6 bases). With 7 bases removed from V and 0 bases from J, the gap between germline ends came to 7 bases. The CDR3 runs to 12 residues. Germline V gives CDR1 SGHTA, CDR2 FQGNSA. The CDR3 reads CASTRDSYEQYF. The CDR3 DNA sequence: TGTGCCAGCACGCGGGACTCCTACGAGCAGTACTTC.

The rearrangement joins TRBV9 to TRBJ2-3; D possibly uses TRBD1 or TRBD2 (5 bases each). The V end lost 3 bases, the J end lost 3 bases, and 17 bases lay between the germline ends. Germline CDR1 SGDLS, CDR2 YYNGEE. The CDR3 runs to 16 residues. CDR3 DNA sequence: TGTGCCAGCAGCGATAGCGTCTCAGAGGGGACAGATACGCAGTATTTT. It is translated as CASSDSVSEGTDTQYF.